This T cell receptor (beta chain) originates from a study of human T cells and chemical hapten exposure. Study-wide context: Sensitization employed 2% DPC on about 2 cm by about 2 cm of upper inner arm skin.

This clonotype was seen ten or more times. Germline V CDR1 and CDR2: LGHDT, YNNKEL (reference sequence). This CDR3 is built from 13 residues. Unmatched junction bases numbered 2, after V lost 4 bases and J lost 5 bases. Time point reported: pre-sensitization, week 0. The treatment: therapeutic diphenylcyclopropenone sensitization with weekly scalp DPC. TCRdb reprocessed the RACE reads via MiXCR and lists one record per CDR3 protein. The table lists tens of thousands of distinct CDR3 sequences, about 9.4% of them singletons, with around 15% in the top ten. This specimen was whole blood, taken in connection with sensitization to the hapten diphenylcyclopropenone (DPC). This clonotype was obtained from a middle-aged woman with alopecia areata. Some clones in this sample may be carry-over from other donors' samples. The rearrangement links TRBV3-1 to TRBJ2-1, with TRBD1 matching 7 bases. The CDR3 bases are TGTGCCAGCAGCCGACAGGGACACAATGAGCAGTTCTTC. Translated: CASSRQGHNEQFF.